One T cell receptor (beta chain) is described in this entry. As yet, its antigen is unknown. Via MiXCR, TCRdb re-called the 5' RACE reads, giving one row per CDR3 protein. The sample holds 150,000 or so distinct CDR3 sequences, roughly a quarter seen once. This specimen belongs to a study of T-cell memory formation after mild COVID-19. Study-wide results and limits: Contracting CD4+ clones were located mainly in CM and EM, and CD8+ clones in EMRA. Some responding clones appeared in pre-infection memory, suggesting cross-reactive memory joined.

Germline CDR1 is SGHDT and CDR2 is YYEEEE. V was cut by 2 bases and J by 10 bases, with 19 bases left in between. The CDR3 runs to 15 residues. Sample: PBMCs or a T cell subset sorted from them (not recorded which). V and J are TRBV5-6 and TRBJ2-4; D might be TRBD1 (6 bases). The TCR comes from an adult woman who had mild COVID-19 (a few samples of this study predate the infection). Cell type and time point are not known. CDR3 coding DNA: TGTGCCAGCAGCTTTGGTGAGCCGGGACAAGAAATTCAGTACTTC. Amino acid sequence: CASSFGEPGQEIQYF. Together with reference TRBV5-6 and TRBJ2-4, the CDR3 gives the full variable domain: DAGVTQSPTHLIKTRGQQVTLRCSPKSGHDTVSWYQQALGQGPQFIFQYYEEEERQRGNFPDRFSGHQFPNYSSELNVNALLLGDSALYLCASSFGEPGQEIQYFGAGTRLSVL.